Included here is one TCR beta chain sequence, with context. The data stem from a study of pediatric ulcerative colitis. The table came from immunoSEQ multiplex PCR; TCRdb's copy has only in-frame clones and leaves some out. Counted here are 30,000 to 45,000 clones, approximately 87% occurring once; the ten biggest clones make up roughly 24%. The V end lost 0 bases, the J end lost 1 base, and 11 bases lay between the germline ends. Germline lookup yields CDR1 SGDLS and CDR2 YYNGEE. The CDR3 contains 15 residues. The specimen was blood. The rearrangement joins TRBV9 to TRBJ2-7; D is possibly TRBD2 (6 bases). The source is a girl aged 10 to 17 with moderate ulcerative colitis. The CDR3, as DNA: TGTGCCAGCAGCGTAGAACTGGGGGGATCCTACGAGCAGTACTTC. As protein: CASSVELGGSYEQYF.